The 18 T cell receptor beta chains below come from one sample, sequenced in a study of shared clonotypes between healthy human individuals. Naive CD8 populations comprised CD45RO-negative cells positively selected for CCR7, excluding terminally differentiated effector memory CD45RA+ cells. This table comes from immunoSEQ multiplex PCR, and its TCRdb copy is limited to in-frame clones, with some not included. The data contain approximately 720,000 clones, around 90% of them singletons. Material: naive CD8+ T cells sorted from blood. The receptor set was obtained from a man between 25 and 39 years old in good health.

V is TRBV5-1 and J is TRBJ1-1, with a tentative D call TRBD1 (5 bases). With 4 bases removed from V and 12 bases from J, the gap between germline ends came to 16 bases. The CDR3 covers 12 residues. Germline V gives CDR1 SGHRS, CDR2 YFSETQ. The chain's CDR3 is CASSADMLVTFF. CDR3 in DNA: TGCGCCAGCAGCGCGGACATGTTAGTAACTTTCTTT.

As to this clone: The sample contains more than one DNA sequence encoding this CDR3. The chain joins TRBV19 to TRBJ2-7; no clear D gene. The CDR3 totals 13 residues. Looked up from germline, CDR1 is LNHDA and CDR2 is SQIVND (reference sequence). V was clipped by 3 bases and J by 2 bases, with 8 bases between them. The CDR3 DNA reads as TGTGCCAGTAGTATCGGGCCCGCCTACGAGCAGTACTTC. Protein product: CASSIGPAYEQYF. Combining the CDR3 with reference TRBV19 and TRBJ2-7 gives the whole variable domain DGGITQSPKYLFRKEGQNVTLSCEQNLNHDAMYWYRQDPGQGLRLIYYSQIVNDFQKGDIAEGYSVSREKKESFPLTVTSAQKNPTAFYLCASSIGPAYEQYFGPGTRLTVT.

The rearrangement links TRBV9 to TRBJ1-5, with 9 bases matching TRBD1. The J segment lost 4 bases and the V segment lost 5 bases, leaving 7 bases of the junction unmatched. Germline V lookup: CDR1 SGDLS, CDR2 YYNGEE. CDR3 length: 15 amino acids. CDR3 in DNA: TGTGCCAGCAGTCTAAGCGGACAGGGGAATCAGCCCCAGCATTTT. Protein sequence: CASSLSGQGNQPQHF.

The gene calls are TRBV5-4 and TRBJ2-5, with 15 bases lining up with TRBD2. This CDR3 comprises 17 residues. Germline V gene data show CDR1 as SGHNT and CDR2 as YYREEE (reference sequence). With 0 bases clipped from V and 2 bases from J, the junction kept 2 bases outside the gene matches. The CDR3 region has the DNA TGTGCCAGCAGCTTGGGGACTAGCGGGAGGGTACAAGAGACCCAGTACTTC. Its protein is CASSLGTSGRVQETQYF.

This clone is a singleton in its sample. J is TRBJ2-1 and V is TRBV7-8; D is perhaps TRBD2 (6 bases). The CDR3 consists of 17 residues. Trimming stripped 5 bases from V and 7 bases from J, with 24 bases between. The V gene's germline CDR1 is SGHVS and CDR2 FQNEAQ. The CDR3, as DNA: TGTGCCAGCAGCCCCCAAATAGTATTCGGGGGAAAAAATGAGCAGTTCTTC. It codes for CASSPQIVFGGKNEQFF.

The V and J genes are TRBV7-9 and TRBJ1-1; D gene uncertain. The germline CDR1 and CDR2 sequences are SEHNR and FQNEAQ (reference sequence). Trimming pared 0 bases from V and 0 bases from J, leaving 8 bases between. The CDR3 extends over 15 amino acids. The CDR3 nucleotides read TGTGCCAGCAGCTTAGCTCACGGGATGAACACTGAAGCTTTCTTT. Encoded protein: CASSLAHGMNTEAFF.

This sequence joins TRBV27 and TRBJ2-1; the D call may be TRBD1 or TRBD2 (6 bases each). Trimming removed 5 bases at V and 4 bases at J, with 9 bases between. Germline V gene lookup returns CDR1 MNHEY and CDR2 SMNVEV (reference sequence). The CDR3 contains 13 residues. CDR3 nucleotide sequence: TGTGCCAGCAGTGGGGGGCGGTACAATGAGCAGTTCTTC. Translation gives CASSGGRYNEQFF.

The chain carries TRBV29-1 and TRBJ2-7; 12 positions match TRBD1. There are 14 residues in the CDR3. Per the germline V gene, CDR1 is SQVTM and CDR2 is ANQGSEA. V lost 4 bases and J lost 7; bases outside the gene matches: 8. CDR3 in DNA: TGCAGCGTTGTTGCCCGGGACAGGGGGCAAGAGCAGTACTTC. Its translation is CSVVARDRGQEQYF.

The CDR3 loop reads CASSSGINTGELFF. CDR3 bases: TGTGCCAGCAGTAGCGGCATAAACACCGGGGAGCTGTTTTTT. This chain links TRBV27 with TRBJ2-2; maybe TRBD2 (5 bases). The CDR3 covers 14 residues. V was pared by 5 bases and J by 2 bases, with 9 bases between. Germline loops: CDR1 MNHEY, CDR2 SMNVEV (reference sequence).

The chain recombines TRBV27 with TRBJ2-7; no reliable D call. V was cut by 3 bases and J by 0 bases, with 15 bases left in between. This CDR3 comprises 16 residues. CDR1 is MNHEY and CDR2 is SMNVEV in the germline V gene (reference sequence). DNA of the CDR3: TGTGCCAGCAGTTTTAGTCTGGCTTCGAGCTCCTACGAGCAGTACTTC. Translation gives CASSFSLASSSYEQYF.

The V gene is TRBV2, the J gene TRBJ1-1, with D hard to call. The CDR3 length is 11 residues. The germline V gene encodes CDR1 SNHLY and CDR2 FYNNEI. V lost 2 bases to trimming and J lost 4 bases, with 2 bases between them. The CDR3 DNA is TGTGCCAGCAGTGAAAGCACTGAAGCTTTCTTT. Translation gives CASSESTEAFF.

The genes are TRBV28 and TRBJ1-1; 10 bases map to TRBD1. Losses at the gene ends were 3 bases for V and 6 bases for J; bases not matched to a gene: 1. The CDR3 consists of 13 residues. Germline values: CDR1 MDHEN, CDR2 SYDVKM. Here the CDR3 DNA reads TGTGCCAGCAGTTTTGACAGGGGGCCTGAAGCTTTCTTT. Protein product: CASSFDRGPEAFF.

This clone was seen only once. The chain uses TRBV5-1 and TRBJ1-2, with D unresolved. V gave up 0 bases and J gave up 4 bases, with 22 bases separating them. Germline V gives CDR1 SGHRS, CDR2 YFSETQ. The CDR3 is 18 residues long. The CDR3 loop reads CASSLAVATVTNGYGYTF. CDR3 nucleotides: TGCGCCAGCAGCTTGGCCGTGGCTACGGTAACAAACGGCTATGGCTACACCTTC.

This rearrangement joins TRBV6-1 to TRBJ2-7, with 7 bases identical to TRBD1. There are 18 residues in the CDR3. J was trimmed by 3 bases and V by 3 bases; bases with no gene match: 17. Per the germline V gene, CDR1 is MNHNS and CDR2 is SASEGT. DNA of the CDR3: TGTGCCAGCAGTGAGCTCGGGACAGCCCAGGGACCATACTACGAGCAGTACTTC. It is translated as CASSELGTAQGPYYEQYF.

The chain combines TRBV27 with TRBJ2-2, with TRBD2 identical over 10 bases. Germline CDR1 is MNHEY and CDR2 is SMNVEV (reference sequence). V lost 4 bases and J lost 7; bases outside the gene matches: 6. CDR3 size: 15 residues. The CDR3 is CASSSAGGPIGELFF. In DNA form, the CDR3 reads TGTGCCAGCAGTTCAGCGGGAGGGCCGATCGGGGAGCTGTTTTTT.

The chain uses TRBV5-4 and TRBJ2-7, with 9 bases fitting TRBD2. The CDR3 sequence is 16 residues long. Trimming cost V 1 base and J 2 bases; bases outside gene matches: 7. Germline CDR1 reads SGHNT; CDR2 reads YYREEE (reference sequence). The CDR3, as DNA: TGTGCCAGCAGCTTGAGGTTTGGCGGGAGGGCCTACGAGCAGTACTTC. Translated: CASSLRFGGRAYEQYF. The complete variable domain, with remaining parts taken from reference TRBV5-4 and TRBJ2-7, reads ETGVTQSPTHLIKTRGQQVTLRCSSQSGHNTVSWYQQALGQGPQFIFQYYREEENGRGNFPPRFSGLQFPNYSSELNVNALELDDSALYLCASSLRFGGRAYEQYFGPGTRLTVT.

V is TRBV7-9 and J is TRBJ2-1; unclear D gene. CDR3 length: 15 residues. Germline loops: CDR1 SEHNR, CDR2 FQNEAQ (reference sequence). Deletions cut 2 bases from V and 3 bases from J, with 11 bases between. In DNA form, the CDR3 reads TGTGCCAGCAGCTTATCGGGTTTTCGCTACAATGAGCAGTTCTTC. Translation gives CASSLSGFRYNEQFF.

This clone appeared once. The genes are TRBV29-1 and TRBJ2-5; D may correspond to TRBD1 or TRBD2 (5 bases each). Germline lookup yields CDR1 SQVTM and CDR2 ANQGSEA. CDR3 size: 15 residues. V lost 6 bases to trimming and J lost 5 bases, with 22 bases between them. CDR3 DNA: TGCAGCGTCCCAAACCTGGACTCAGCAGGGGAGACCCAGTACTTC. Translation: CSVPNLDSAGETQYF.